This TCR beta chain was observed in a study of blood T cell repertoires in COVID-19. Study summary: Donors in the United States, Italy and Spain gave samples during acute or convalescent COVID-19. T cells, B-cell-depleted T cells, or PBMCs provided the cDNA or gDNA that served as material.

Remarks on this clone: At one boundary the junction diverges from the germline segment, which might be a read error.

In the original analysis: Reference gene primer amplification in the assay estimated nucleated cell counts. Using immunoSEQ multiplex PCR, the repertoire was profiled, and TCRdb retains in-frame clones only, with some absent. Clone size and V and J calls were adopted from that table, with D and trimming inferred from the DNA. The table has hundreds of thousands of clones, approximately 89% seen once. The CDR3 has 11 amino acids. CDR1 is MNHEY and CDR2 is SVGAGI in the germline V gene. The chain is built from TRBV6-5 and TRBJ2-4; D ambiguous. The source is a woman younger than 35 who had recovered from COVID-19. The sequencing sample was made of peripheral blood. DNA of the CDR3: TGTGCCACCGAAGCCGAAAACATTCAGTACTTC. Translated, it gives CATEAENIQYF.